The entry below describes one T cell receptor beta chain. The antigen is unknown. The sample originates from a study of T cell repertoires in cytomegalovirus infection. Each CDR3 protein is one row after TCRdb ran MiXCR on the reads. The profile shows around 300,000 distinct CDR3 sequences, 20% to 25% of them singletons. Looked up from germline, CDR1 is SGHDT and CDR2 is YYEEEE. This CDR3 comprises 12 residues. V lost 2 bases and J lost 8, with 10 bases in between. Findings and caveats of the study: Based on cumulative public TCR beta family frequency, carriers of CMV plus the relevant HLA were identified.

The sequenced sample was cultured PBMCs, obtained from culture after CMV antigen stimulation. The genes are TRBV5-6 and TRBJ1-1; a weak D match, TRBD1 (6 bases). The TCR comes from a human donor in good health (CMV status not recorded). Some clones in this sample may be carry-over from other donors' samples. CDR3: CASSFGTQEAFF. The CDR3, as DNA: TGTGCCAGCAGCTTCGGGACACAAGAAGCTTTCTTT.